Listed below are T cell receptor beta chains from one sample, sequenced in a study of PD-1 blockade in classical Hodgkin lymphoma. The protocol was immunoSEQ multiplex PCR, while the TCRdb copy is restricted to in-frame clones and leaves out a portion. The sample lists 25,000 to 35,000 clones, roughly nine tenths occurring once. The specimen was CD4+ T cells from blood. All receptors come from a human donor with classical Hodgkin lymphoma. The CDR3 runs from the conserved cysteine through the conserved F or W.

length | V | CDR3
14 | TRBV28 | CASSRAATGDTQYF
13 | TRBV19 | CASQGLGGGTQYF
15 | TRBV5-4 | CASSLGGHPNTEAFF
16 | TRBV28 | CASSLYGQGATDTQYF
14 | TRBV4-1 | CASSQDNTGQPQHF
15 | TRBV5-1 | CASSLVGQGQETQYF
15 | TRBV19 | CASSYSGSTPGELFF
18 | TRBV27 | CASSSSGTGGDVHNEQFF
13 | TRBV21-1 | CASSKASGREQFF
15 | TRBV28 | CASSSPLLGKDTQYF
15 | TRBV5-1 | CASSFRDSEYNEQFF
13 | TRBV19 | CAASKGLNTEAFF
14 | TRBV27 | CASSAISGANVLTF
13 | TRBV5-1 | CASSPDGSSTQYF
17 | TRBV4-1 | CASSQPDRDGVYEKLFF
15 | TRBV5-1 | CASSLNTGHTDTQYF
12 | TRBV28 | CASSSANQPQHF
14 | TRBV7-6 | CASSSSSGVGTQYF
14 | TRBV5-1 | CASSLGGPTDTQYF
12 | TRBV10-3 | CAISTDQDTQYF
16 | TRBV15 | CATSRVSGGIQETQYF
16 | TRBV7-9 | CASSLVGGLITGELFF
15 | TRBV6-5 | CASSYSMLARETQYF
13 | TRBV7-9 | CASQNRDNYDYTF
13 | TRBV28 | CASRPTGFTEAFF
15 | TRBV19 | CASSNPGPGANVLTF
15 | TRBV9 | CASSLGTGSYGGYTF
13 | TRBV28 | CASSEGGKETQYF
14 | TRBV18 | CASSLSSLLFGYTF
15 | TRBV10-3 | CAISGTSGMVGELFF
14 | TRBV19 | CASSSGGGTDTQYF
17 | TRBV11-2 | CASSSRTSGSSYNEQFF
11 | TRBV11-3 | CASSSGHEAFF
14 | TRBV6-1 | CASSGGTGGYEQYF
12 | TRBV6-1 | CASNRGIYGYTF
15 | TRBV6-5 | CASSPPRGGHYEQYF
14 | TRBV9 | CASSVGLAAYEQYF
13 | TRBV5-1 | CASSLTENTEAFF
15 | TRBV10-3 | CAISERAGGGDEQFF
13 | TRBV10-2 | CASSFDRGGGYTF
15 | TRBV11-3 | CASRDRKGTGNTIYF
17 | TRBV7-2 | CASSLHPRDPATGELFF
14 | TRBV28 | CASSLWTGDYGYTF
15 | TRBV15 | CATSRDPVGGQPQHF
13 | TRBV5-8 | CASSRRAGTEAFF
17 | TRBV4-1 | CASSQEGWRGRQETQYF
14 | TRBV7-9 | CASSHPAGANVLTF
15 | TRBV5-6 | CASSPRRAPNYGYTF
15 | TRBV7-9 | CASSLLASTNEKLFF
17 | TRBV9 | CASSVAQVATMRETQYF
13 | TRBV29-1 | CSVEGRMNTEAFF
14 | TRBV30 | CAWSKGYSNQPQHF
16 | TRBV6-6 | CASSTLPGQGSYGYTF